Listed below are T cell receptor beta chains from one sample, sequenced in a study of blood T cells in healthy people across ages. MiXCR was run by TCRdb on the 5' RACE reads, yielding one entry per CDR3 protein. The data hold approximately 600,000 distinct CDR3 sequences, with roughly 50% observed a single time. The sequenced material came from blood. The receptors here all came from a man in his sixties in good health. Each CDR3 is given with its conserved first and last residue. The D gene is left open where the match is weak. Clone size, where shown, is once, few, many, or a class for clones that have expanded.

clone size: -; J gene: TRBJ1-1; V gene: TRBV20-1; D gene: TRBD1; CDR3 DNA: TGCAGTGCCACCACGGGACAGGGATACACTGAAGCTTTCTTT; CDR3 protein: CSATTGQGYTEAFF
clone size: -; J gene: TRBJ1-5; V gene: TRBV12-3/TRBV12-4; D gene: -; CDR3 DNA: TGTGCCAGCAGCCCAAATTCACAGCCCCAGCATTTT; CDR3 protein: CASSPNSQPQHF
clone size: few; J gene: TRBJ1-4; V gene: TRBV20-1; D gene: -; CDR3 DNA: TGCAGTGCCAAAGCGAGAATGGAGGGGTACACTAATGAAAAACTGTTTTTT; CDR3 protein: CSAKARMEGYTNEKLFF
clone size: -; J gene: TRBJ2-5; V gene: TRBV4-1; D gene: -; CDR3 DNA: TGCGCCAGCAGCCAAGATGACAGGCGGGGGATGGAAGAGACCCAGTACTTC; CDR3 protein: CASSQDDRRGMEETQYF
clone size: -; J gene: TRBJ1-1; V gene: TRBV10-3; D gene: -; CDR3 DNA: TGTGCCATCAGTCATGGGGTCGGGGGGACTGAAGCTTTCTTT; CDR3 protein: CAISHGVGGTEAFF
clone size: -; J gene: TRBJ2-5; V gene: TRBV7-2; D gene: TRBD2; CDR3 DNA: TGTGCCAGCAGCTTGGCTAGCGGGGGCGTCCAAGAGACCCAGTACTTC; CDR3 protein: CASSLASGGVQETQYF
clone size: -; J gene: TRBJ2-3; V gene: TRBV24-1; D gene: -; CDR3 DNA: TGTGCCACCAGTGATCCCACCGGGACTAGCACAGATACGCAGTATTTT; CDR3 protein: CATSDPTGTSTDTQYF
clone size: -; J gene: TRBJ2-1; V gene: TRBV5-1; D gene: -; CDR3 DNA: TGCGCCAGCAGCAGGGGGGGCGTTTACAATGAGCAGTTCTTC; CDR3 protein: CASSRGGVYNEQFF
clone size: -; J gene: TRBJ2-1; V gene: TRBV6-5; D gene: TRBD2; CDR3 DNA: TGTGCCAGCAGTTACGCGACCGGGACTAGCGGGGGGACAACTGAGCAGTTCTTC; CDR3 protein: CASSYATGTSGGTTEQFF
clone size: -; J gene: TRBJ1-5; V gene: TRBV6-2/TRBV6-3; D gene: -; CDR3 DNA: TGTGCCACGATTCGAGACGCGAGCAATCAGCCCCAGCATTTT; CDR3 protein: CATIRDASNQPQHF
clone size: -; J gene: TRBJ2-1; V gene: TRBV3-1; D gene: -; CDR3 DNA: TGTGCCACCGGGGGACAGTCCAATGAGCAGTTCTTC; CDR3 protein: CATGGQSNEQFF
clone size: few; J gene: TRBJ2-5; V gene: TRBV10-3; D gene: TRBD1; CDR3 DNA: TGTGCCATCAGTGAGATGCCGGACAGGGCAGAGACCCAGTACTTC; CDR3 protein: CAISEMPDRAETQYF
clone size: -; J gene: TRBJ2-1; V gene: TRBV20-1; D gene: -; CDR3 DNA: TGCAGTGCTAGAGATATACGGGTGCGGGTCAATGAGCAGTTCTTC; CDR3 protein: CSARDIRVRVNEQFF
clone size: -; J gene: TRBJ1-1; V gene: TRBV4-1; D gene: -; CDR3 DNA: TGCGCCAGCAGCCCAAGGGCCCGGAGGAACACTGAAGCTTTCTTT; CDR3 protein: CASSPRARRNTEAFF
clone size: -; J gene: TRBJ1-2; V gene: TRBV2; D gene: -; CDR3 DNA: TGTGCCAGCAGTGAAGGCAGGGTGAATGGCTACACCTTC; CDR3 protein: CASSEGRVNGYTF
clone size: -; J gene: TRBJ2-1; V gene: TRBV12-3/TRBV12-4; D gene: -; CDR3 DNA: TGTGCCAACAGTTTAACATCGGTGTCCGGTGAGCAGTTCTTC; CDR3 protein: CANSLTSVSGEQFF
clone size: -; J gene: TRBJ2-5; V gene: TRBV2; D gene: TRBD2; CDR3 DNA: TGTGCCAGCAGTGAAAGCGGGGGGGCCTTTCGGACCCAGTACTTC; CDR3 protein: CASSESGGAFRTQYF
clone size: -; J gene: TRBJ1-2; V gene: TRBV4-1; D gene: -; CDR3 DNA: TGCGCCAGCAGCCAAACAGGGAGGTCTAACTATGGCTACACCTTC; CDR3 protein: CASSQTGRSNYGYTF
clone size: -; J gene: TRBJ1-4; V gene: TRBV15; D gene: -; CDR3 DNA: TGTGCCACCAGCAGAAGCACAGGCCCGACTAATGAAAAACTGTTTTTT; CDR3 protein: CATSRSTGPTNEKLFF
clone size: few; J gene: TRBJ2-7; V gene: TRBV15; D gene: TRBD1; CDR3 DNA: TGTGCCACCAGCAGAGATTTAGGGGGCACCTACGAGCAGTACTTC; CDR3 protein: CATSRDLGGTYEQYF
clone size: few; J gene: TRBJ1-1; V gene: TRBV4-1; D gene: TRBD1; CDR3 DNA: TGCGCCAGCAGCCCTACTTACCGAGGGGACAGTAGACTCCAAGCTTTCTTT; CDR3 protein: CASSPTYRGDSRLQAFF
clone size: -; J gene: TRBJ2-5; V gene: TRBV20-1; D gene: -; CDR3 DNA: TGCAGTGCTAGAGCTCCCGCAGAAGAGACCCAGTACTTC; CDR3 protein: CSARAPAEETQYF
clone size: -; J gene: TRBJ1-5; V gene: TRBV27; D gene: TRBD1; CDR3 DNA: TGTGCCAGCAGTTTTTGGGACAGGGGGAGGCAGCCCCAGCATTTT; CDR3 protein: CASSFWDRGRQPQHF
clone size: few; J gene: TRBJ1-4; V gene: TRBV29-1; D gene: -; CDR3 DNA: TGCAGCGTTGCCCCGGGCGGTAATGAAAAACTGTTTTTT; CDR3 protein: CSVAPGGNEKLFF
clone size: -; J gene: TRBJ2-1; V gene: TRBV11-2; D gene: TRBD1; CDR3 DNA: TGTGCCAGCAGCTTACGAATCACAGGGGCCCCCTACAATGAGCAGTTCTTC; CDR3 protein: CASSLRITGAPYNEQFF
clone size: once; J gene: TRBJ2-5; V gene: TRBV20-1; D gene: TRBD1; CDR3 DNA: TGCAGTGCTAGACCCTCGGGGACAGTTCAATCGACCCAGTACTTC; CDR3 protein: CSARPSGTVQSTQYF
clone size: -; J gene: TRBJ1-2; V gene: TRBV29-1; D gene: TRBD1; CDR3 DNA: TGCAGCGTTGAAGAGGGACAGGGAGGAAGTCACTATGGCTACACCTTC; CDR3 protein: CSVEEGQGGSHYGYTF
clone size: -; J gene: TRBJ2-5; V gene: TRBV3-1; D gene: TRBD1; CDR3 DNA: TGTGCCAGCGGAACAGGGGGGGAGACCCAGTACTTC; CDR3 protein: CASGTGGETQYF
clone size: -; J gene: TRBJ1-2; V gene: TRBV7-6; D gene: -; CDR3 DNA: TGTGCCAGCAGCGTACCGGGCTATGGCTACACCTTC; CDR3 protein: CASSVPGYGYTF
clone size: -; J gene: TRBJ2-6; V gene: TRBV10-3; D gene: TRBD1; CDR3 DNA: TGTGCCATCAGTAATAGCCCGGGACAGGGACCTAGTTGGGACTCTGGGGCCAACGTCCTGACTTTC; CDR3 protein: CAISNSPGQGPSWDSGANVLTF
clone size: -; J gene: TRBJ2-1; V gene: TRBV4-1; D gene: -; CDR3 DNA: TGCGCCAGCAGCCATGGCATGGGGAATGAGCAGTTCTTC; CDR3 protein: CASSHGMGNEQFF
clone size: few; J gene: TRBJ2-5; V gene: TRBV12-3/TRBV12-4; D gene: -; CDR3 DNA: TGTGCCAGCAGTTTTGGGGCAGGCCAAGAGACCCAGTACTTC; CDR3 protein: CASSFGAGQETQYF
clone size: few; J gene: TRBJ2-5; V gene: TRBV7-2; D gene: TRBD2; CDR3 DNA: TGTGCCAGCAGCAAGAGCGGGGGGCAAGAGACCCAGTACTTC; CDR3 protein: CASSKSGGQETQYF
clone size: -; J gene: TRBJ1-2; V gene: TRBV13; D gene: -; CDR3 DNA: TGTGCCAGCAGCTTAGGCCGGTTGGCAGGAAATAACTATGGCTACACCTTC; CDR3 protein: CASSLGRLAGNNYGYTF
clone size: -; J gene: TRBJ2-6; V gene: TRBV7-6; D gene: -; CDR3 DNA: TGTGCCAGCAGCTTAGATTCCAACGTCCTGACTTTC; CDR3 protein: CASSLDSNVLTF
clone size: -; J gene: TRBJ2-3; V gene: TRBV12-3/TRBV12-4; D gene: TRBD2; CDR3 DNA: TGTGCCAGCAACTGGGGGGGGGGACTAGGTGGAGATACGCAGTATTTT; CDR3 protein: CASNWGGGLGGDTQYF
clone size: -; J gene: TRBJ2-1; V gene: TRBV2; D gene: TRBD2; CDR3 DNA: TGTGCCAGCGGACGGTTGGCGGGGGGGCGAAATGAGCAGTTCTTC; CDR3 protein: CASGRLAGGRNEQFF
clone size: -; J gene: TRBJ2-3; V gene: TRBV20-1; D gene: -; CDR3 DNA: TGCAGTGCTAGAGATCAGGGGGGAGATACGCAGTATTTT; CDR3 protein: CSARDQGGDTQYF
clone size: many; J gene: TRBJ2-1; V gene: TRBV12-3/TRBV12-4; D gene: -; CDR3 DNA: TGTGCCAGCAGCCCTCTGGTCTGGGGTGAGCAGTTCTTC; CDR3 protein: CASSPLVWGEQFF
clone size: -; J gene: TRBJ1-3; V gene: TRBV18; D gene: -; CDR3 DNA: TGTGCCAGCTCACCACCGGCCAGGAGTTCTGGAAACACCATATATTTT; CDR3 protein: CASSPPARSSGNTIYF
clone size: -; J gene: TRBJ1-1; V gene: TRBV2; D gene: TRBD1; CDR3 DNA: TGTGCCAGCAGTACACGACAGGGCGAAGCTTTCTTT; CDR3 protein: CASSTRQGEAFF
clone size: few; J gene: TRBJ2-1; V gene: TRBV4-1; D gene: -; CDR3 DNA: TGCGCCAGCAGCACAGTTAGGAGCTCCTACAATGAGCAGTTCTTC; CDR3 protein: CASSTVRSSYNEQFF
clone size: -; J gene: TRBJ2-7; V gene: TRBV5-1; D gene: -; CDR3 DNA: TGCGCCAGCAGCCTACGAGGGCCTCCAGAATACGAGCAGTACTTC; CDR3 protein: CASSLRGPPEYEQYF
clone size: -; J gene: TRBJ2-7; V gene: TRBV11-2; D gene: -; CDR3 DNA: TGTGCCAGCAGGCCCATTCTTGGAGGGGCCTACGAGCAGTACTTC; CDR3 protein: CASRPILGGAYEQYF
clone size: once; J gene: TRBJ1-6; V gene: TRBV12-3/TRBV12-4; D gene: -; CDR3 DNA: TGTGCCAGCAGTTTACCGGCCGACCCCGGACGGATGGGACCCCTCCACTTT; CDR3 protein: CASSLPADPGRMGPLHF
clone size: -; J gene: TRBJ2-5; V gene: TRBV3-1; D gene: -; CDR3 DNA: TGTGCCAGCAGCCAAAGGAGGGGGCAGGGAGAGACCCAGTACTTC; CDR3 protein: CASSQRRGQGETQYF
clone size: -; J gene: TRBJ1-2; V gene: TRBV3-1; D gene: TRBD1; CDR3 DNA: TGTGCCAGCAGCATACCGGGACAGAACTATGGCTACACCTTC; CDR3 protein: CASSIPGQNYGYTF
clone size: few; J gene: TRBJ2-7; V gene: TRBV11-2; D gene: TRBD1; CDR3 DNA: TGTGCCAGCACCTCAACCCAGACAGGGAATTACGAGCAGTACTTC; CDR3 protein: CASTSTQTGNYEQYF
clone size: -; J gene: TRBJ1-5; V gene: TRBV13; D gene: -; CDR3 DNA: TGTGCCAGCAGCTTCGTTCGCCAGCCCCAGCATTTT; CDR3 protein: CASSFVRQPQHF
clone size: many; J gene: TRBJ2-7; V gene: TRBV4-1; D gene: TRBD1; CDR3 DNA: TGCGCCAGCAGCCTCCGGGACAGGGGGATCGACGAGCAGTACTTC; CDR3 protein: CASSLRDRGIDEQYF
clone size: -; J gene: TRBJ1-4; V gene: TRBV6-5; D gene: -; CDR3 DNA: TGTGCCAGCAGTTTAACAGGGAACTTAGGAAGAAAACTGTTTTTT; CDR3 protein: CASSLTGNLGRKLFF
clone size: -; J gene: TRBJ2-7; V gene: TRBV5-1; D gene: TRBD2; CDR3 DNA: TGCGCCAGCAGCTTGGGGGTAGGAGCGGGGACGTTCTCCTACGAGCAGTACTTC; CDR3 protein: CASSLGVGAGTFSYEQYF
clone size: -; J gene: TRBJ1-4; V gene: TRBV5-1; D gene: -; CDR3 DNA: TGCGCCAGCAGCTTGAGGGGGTCGGCTAATGAAAAACTGTTTTTT; CDR3 protein: CASSLRGSANEKLFF
clone size: once; J gene: TRBJ1-1; V gene: TRBV5-6; D gene: TRBD1; CDR3 DNA: TGTGCCAGCAGCGGGCTGGACAGGGCGAACACTGAAGCTTTCTTT; CDR3 protein: CASSGLDRANTEAFF
clone size: -; J gene: TRBJ1-2; V gene: TRBV11-2; D gene: TRBD1; CDR3 DNA: TGTGCCAGCAGCTTAGACCCCCCCGGGGCCAGGGGGCGAGATGGCTACACCTTC; CDR3 protein: CASSLDPPGARGRDGYTF
clone size: -; J gene: TRBJ1-5; V gene: TRBV12-3/TRBV12-4; D gene: -; CDR3 DNA: TGTGCCAGCAGTTACAGCCTCAATCAGCCCCAGCATTTT; CDR3 protein: CASSYSLNQPQHF
clone size: -; J gene: TRBJ2-6; V gene: TRBV30; D gene: -; CDR3 DNA: TGTGCCTGGGGCCGAATATCTGGGGCCAACGTCCTGACTTTC; CDR3 protein: CAWGRISGANVLTF
clone size: few; J gene: TRBJ2-4; V gene: TRBV29-1; D gene: -; CDR3 DNA: TGCAGCGTTGAAGGACTAACCGAGGAGCAGTACTTC; CDR3 protein: CSVEGLTEEQYF
clone size: -; J gene: TRBJ2-7; V gene: TRBV18; D gene: TRBD1; CDR3 DNA: TGTGCCAGCTCACCCTCCGGGACAGGGGTCCACGAGCAGTACTTC; CDR3 protein: CASSPSGTGVHEQYF
clone size: -; J gene: TRBJ1-4; V gene: TRBV12-3/TRBV12-4; D gene: -; CDR3 DNA: TGTGCCAGCAGTTTCTCGAGGATAGATCGTGAAAAACTGTTTTTT; CDR3 protein: CASSFSRIDREKLFF